A selection of T cell receptor beta chains follows, all from one sample in a study of blood T cell repertoires in COVID-19. Assay used: immunoSEQ multiplex PCR; TCRdb lists only in-frame clones, some missing. The data hold approximately 250,000 clones, with 88% observed a single time. Sequencing was performed on peripheral blood. The receptors stem from a woman aged 70-85 years with COVID-19, enrolled during active disease. Both conserved end residues are part of each CDR3. Each record gives: clone size, D gene, V gene, J gene, CDR3 protein, CDR3 DNA. The D gene is left open where the match is weak. Some rows have no size entry. The others give once, few or many, or a class for an expanded clone.

clone size: .
D gene: TRBD2
V gene: TRBV5-5
J gene: TRBJ2-2
CDR3 protein: CASSLVRLAGTGELFF
CDR3 DNA: TGTGCCAGCAGCTTGGTGCGACTAGCGGGGACCGGGGAGCTGTTTTTT

clone size: .
D gene: TRBD2
V gene: TRBV6-2/TRBV6-3
J gene: TRBJ2-7
CDR3 protein: CASSKRDGLAADPSSYEQYF
CDR3 DNA: TGTGCCAGCAGTAAGCGGGACGGACTAGCGGCGGATCCAAGCTCCTACGAGCAGTACTTC

clone size: few
D gene: TRBD1
V gene: TRBV6-5
J gene: TRBJ1-2
CDR3 protein: CASKKTGVNYGYTF
CDR3 DNA: TGTGCCAGCAAAAAGACAGGGGTTAACTATGGCTACACCTTC

clone size: .
D gene: TRBD2
V gene: TRBV9
J gene: TRBJ2-7
CDR3 protein: CASSVGGLAGVGYEQYF
CDR3 DNA: TGTGCCAGCAGCGTAGGGGGACTAGCGGGAGTGGGATACGAGCAGTACTTC

clone size: .
D gene: TRBD2
V gene: TRBV27
J gene: TRBJ2-1
CDR3 protein: CASSPMLAEGSYNEQFF
CDR3 DNA: TGTGCCAGCAGCCCAATGCTAGCGGAAGGCTCCTACAATGAGCAGTTCTTC

clone size: .
D gene: .
V gene: TRBV2
J gene: TRBJ1-1
CDR3 protein: CASMQGFKTEAFF
CDR3 DNA: TGTGCCAGCATGCAGGGGTTCAAGACTGAAGCTTTCTTT

clone size: once
D gene: .
V gene: TRBV18
J gene: TRBJ1-3
CDR3 protein: CASRGLDSGNTIYF
CDR3 DNA: TGTGCCAGCCGGGGACTCGACTCTGGAAACACCATATATTTT

clone size: .
D gene: .
V gene: TRBV5-1
J gene: TRBJ2-7
CDR3 protein: CASSFGSYEQYF
CDR3 DNA: TGCGCCAGCAGCTTCGGCTCCTACGAGCAGTACTTC

clone size: once
D gene: TRBD1
V gene: TRBV6-5
J gene: TRBJ1-2
CDR3 protein: CATSPGQVFGYTF
CDR3 DNA: TGTGCCACCTCTCCCGGACAGGTCTTCGGCTACACCTTC

clone size: .
D gene: .
V gene: TRBV5-1
J gene: TRBJ1-1
CDR3 protein: CASSLVISGEGFF
CDR3 DNA: TGCGCCAGCAGCTTGGTCATCTCCGGGGAGGGTTTCTTT

clone size: .
D gene: TRBD2
V gene: TRBV3-1/TRBV3-2
J gene: TRBJ2-5
CDR3 protein: CASSLLAGGIETQYF
CDR3 DNA: TGTGCCAGCAGCCTCCTAGCGGGAGGAATTGAGACCCAGTACTTC

clone size: .
D gene: TRBD2
V gene: TRBV5-1
J gene: TRBJ2-1
CDR3 protein: CASRTSLATVNEQFF
CDR3 DNA: TGCGCCAGCAGGACTAGCCTCGCGACCGTCAATGAGCAGTTCTTC

clone size: .
D gene: TRBD1
V gene: TRBV29-1
J gene: TRBJ2-7
CDR3 protein: CSVESRRTGTYEQYF
CDR3 DNA: TGCAGCGTTGAATCCCGTAGGACAGGGACCTACGAGCAGTACTTC

clone size: .
D gene: .
V gene: TRBV19
J gene: TRBJ2-2
CDR3 protein: CASSMSVGEDTGELFF
CDR3 DNA: TGTGCCAGTAGTATGTCTGTAGGGGAGGACACCGGGGAGCTGTTTTTT

clone size: .
D gene: .
V gene: TRBV7-3
J gene: TRBJ2-3
CDR3 protein: CASSLVSTDTQYF
CDR3 DNA: TGTGCCAGCAGCTTAGTAAGCACAGATACGCAGTATTTT

clone size: .
D gene: .
V gene: TRBV7-3
J gene: TRBJ2-2
CDR3 protein: CASSLTAGGGTGELFF
CDR3 DNA: TGTGCCAGCAGCTTAACGGCCGGAGGTGGCACCGGGGAGCTGTTTTTT

clone size: .
D gene: .
V gene: TRBV7-6
J gene: TRBJ1-5
CDR3 protein: CASSLASNQPQHF
CDR3 DNA: TGTGCCAGCAGCTTGGCTAGCAATCAGCCCCAGCATTTT

clone size: .
D gene: TRBD1
V gene: TRBV5-1
J gene: TRBJ1-1
CDR3 protein: CASSGWTGYNTEAFF
CDR3 DNA: TGCGCCAGCAGCGGGTGGACAGGGTACAACACTGAAGCTTTCTTT

clone size: .
D gene: .
V gene: TRBV2
J gene: TRBJ1-4
CDR3 protein: CASRTDLNEKLFF
CDR3 DNA: TGTGCCAGCCGGACAGACTTAAATGAAAAACTGTTTTTT

clone size: .
D gene: .
V gene: TRBV2
J gene: TRBJ2-7
CDR3 protein: CASTSTGIEYF
CDR3 DNA: TGTGCCAGCACAAGTACAGGGATTGAGTACTTC

clone size: .
D gene: TRBD2
V gene: TRBV29-1
J gene: TRBJ2-7
CDR3 protein: CSVAPSGTEQYF
CDR3 DNA: TGCAGCGTTGCCCCTAGCGGGACGGAGCAGTACTTC

clone size: .
D gene: .
V gene: TRBV2
J gene: TRBJ1-1
CDR3 protein: CASRVNRNTEAFF
CDR3 DNA: TGTGCCAGCAGGGTCAATAGGAACACTGAAGCTTTCTTT

clone size: once
D gene: .
V gene: TRBV4-3
J gene: TRBJ2-7
CDR3 protein: CASSQDLGGNEQYF
CDR3 DNA: TGCGCCAGCAGCCAAGATCTAGGAGGAAACGAGCAGTACTTC

clone size: once
D gene: TRBD1
V gene: TRBV4-1
J gene: TRBJ1-2
CDR3 protein: CASSHLAGGYGYTF
CDR3 DNA: TGCGCCAGCAGCCATCTAGCAGGGGGTTATGGCTACACCTTC

clone size: .
D gene: TRBD2
V gene: TRBV7-9
J gene: TRBJ2-3
CDR3 protein: CASSLSGMTDTQYF
CDR3 DNA: TGTGCCAGCAGCTTAAGCGGGATGACAGATACGCAGTATTTT

clone size: .
D gene: .
V gene: TRBV4-3
J gene: TRBJ2-5
CDR3 protein: CASSLTGRETQYF
CDR3 DNA: TGCGCCAGCAGCCTTACAGGAAGAGAGACCCAGTACTTC

clone size: .
D gene: .
V gene: TRBV24-1
J gene: TRBJ2-7
CDR3 protein: CATSDLPRGPYEQYF
CDR3 DNA: TGTGCCACCAGTGACCTCCCGCGGGGTCCCTACGAGCAGTACTTC

clone size: .
D gene: .
V gene: TRBV15
J gene: TRBJ2-6
CDR3 protein: CATSSLGLGEANVLTF
CDR3 DNA: TGTGCCACCAGCTCCCTTGGACTTGGGGAGGCCAACGTCCTGACTTTC

clone size: .
D gene: .
V gene: TRBV14
J gene: TRBJ1-6
CDR3 protein: CASSTRDPGGSPLHF
CDR3 DNA: TGTGCCAGCAGCACCCGGGACCCGGGGGGATCACCCCTCCACTTT

clone size: .
D gene: .
V gene: TRBV2
J gene: TRBJ2-2
CDR3 protein: CASSVREPPGELFF
CDR3 DNA: TGTGCCAGCAGTGTAAGAGAGCCCCCCGGGGAGCTGTTTTTT

clone size: once
D gene: TRBD2
V gene: TRBV5-4
J gene: TRBJ2-7
CDR3 protein: CASSYGLAGGSYEQYF
CDR3 DNA: TGTGCCAGCAGCTACGGACTAGCGGGAGGGTCCTACGAGCAGTACTTC

clone size: .
D gene: TRBD2
V gene: TRBV30
J gene: TRBJ2-1
CDR3 protein: CAWSPRGSGYNEQFF
CDR3 DNA: TGTGCCTGGAGCCCTCGCGGGAGCGGCTACAATGAGCAGTTCTTC

clone size: .
D gene: .
V gene: TRBV2
J gene: TRBJ1-6
CDR3 protein: CASSGQSKSPLHF
CDR3 DNA: TGTGCCAGCAGTGGCCAGTCCAAATCACCCCTCCACTTT

clone size: .
D gene: TRBD2
V gene: TRBV19
J gene: TRBJ2-1
CDR3 protein: CASSPATSGFSYNEQFF
CDR3 DNA: TGTGCCAGTAGTCCGGCGACTAGCGGGTTCTCCTACAATGAGCAGTTCTTC

clone size: .
D gene: TRBD1
V gene: TRBV10-2
J gene: TRBJ2-1
CDR3 protein: CASREDDRAQAYNEQFF
CDR3 DNA: TGCGCCAGCAGGGAGGATGACAGGGCACAGGCCTACAATGAGCAGTTCTTC

clone size: .
D gene: .
V gene: TRBV4-3
J gene: TRBJ1-5
CDR3 protein: CASSQELRGDQPQHF
CDR3 DNA: TGCGCCAGCAGCCAAGAATTACGGGGGGATCAGCCCCAGCATTTT

clone size: .
D gene: .
V gene: TRBV7-2
J gene: TRBJ2-7
CDR3 protein: CASSQQGHYEQYF
CDR3 DNA: TGTGCCAGCAGCCAGCAGGGGCACTACGAGCAGTACTTC

clone size: once
D gene: .
V gene: TRBV12-3/TRBV12-4
J gene: TRBJ2-2
CDR3 protein: CASSFSETGELFF
CDR3 DNA: TGTGCCAGCAGTTTTTCGGAGACCGGGGAGCTGTTTTTT

clone size: .
D gene: TRBD2
V gene: TRBV6-5
J gene: TRBJ2-3
CDR3 protein: CASSYSRERADTQYF
CDR3 DNA: TGTGCCAGCAGTTACTCGCGGGAGAGGGCAGATACGCAGTATTTT

clone size: once
D gene: .
V gene: TRBV2
J gene: TRBJ1-1
CDR3 protein: CARLGSGTEAFF
CDR3 DNA: TGTGCCAGGCTGGGTTCAGGGACTGAAGCTTTCTTT

clone size: .
D gene: TRBD2
V gene: TRBV24-1
J gene: TRBJ2-2
CDR3 protein: CATTWASGTGELFF
CDR3 DNA: TGTGCCACCACCTGGGCTAGCGGAACCGGGGAGCTGTTTTTT

clone size: .
D gene: TRBD1
V gene: TRBV18
J gene: TRBJ1-1
CDR3 protein: CASSGQGARTEAFF
CDR3 DNA: TGTGCCAGCTCAGGGCAGGGGGCGAGGACTGAAGCTTTCTTT

clone size: .
D gene: .
V gene: TRBV28
J gene: TRBJ1-1
CDR3 protein: CASSLPQGFSTEAFF
CDR3 DNA: TGTGCCAGCAGCCTACCCCAGGGGTTCAGTACTGAAGCTTTCTTT

clone size: few
D gene: .
V gene: TRBV7-3
J gene: TRBJ1-2
CDR3 protein: CASSFPGMGYTF
CDR3 DNA: TGTGCCAGCAGCTTCCCAGGAATGGGCTACACCTTC

clone size: .
D gene: TRBD2
V gene: TRBV13
J gene: TRBJ2-7
CDR3 protein: CASSGSGRYEQYF
CDR3 DNA: TGTGCCAGCAGCGGTAGCGGGAGGTACGAGCAGTACTTC

clone size: .
D gene: .
V gene: TRBV5-8
J gene: TRBJ2-1
CDR3 protein: CASNIQRGGEQFF
CDR3 DNA: TGTGCCAGCAATATACAACGGGGTGGTGAGCAGTTCTTC

clone size: .
D gene: .
V gene: TRBV3-1/TRBV3-2
J gene: TRBJ2-5
CDR3 protein: CATLGAPWETQYF
CDR3 DNA: TGTGCCACCCTTGGGGCGCCTTGGGAGACCCAGTACTTC

clone size: .
D gene: TRBD2
V gene: TRBV19
J gene: TRBJ2-1
CDR3 protein: CASKASGSYNEQFF
CDR3 DNA: TGTGCCAGTAAGGCGAGCGGGAGCTACAATGAGCAGTTCTTC

clone size: .
D gene: .
V gene: TRBV19
J gene: TRBJ1-5
CDR3 protein: CASSVNRDTNQPQHF
CDR3 DNA: TGTGCCAGTAGTGTTAACCGGGACACCAATCAGCCCCAGCATTTT

clone size: .
D gene: .
V gene: TRBV27
J gene: TRBJ2-7
CDR3 protein: CASSLSTGGFYEQYF
CDR3 DNA: TGTGCCAGCAGTTTATCGACAGGCGGCTTCTACGAGCAGTACTTC

clone size: .
D gene: TRBD1
V gene: TRBV4-2
J gene: TRBJ1-2
CDR3 protein: CASSPQGDASLPYGYTF
CDR3 DNA: TGTGCCAGCAGCCCCCAGGGGGACGCCTCCCTACCCTATGGCTACACCTTC